This entry is about one TCR beta chain. The antigen is unknown. TCR beta CDR3 region amplification was performed from RNA transcripts. The HTBI primer set drove a first-round RT-PCR of the TCR CDR3. TCRdb analysed the multiplex PCR reads with MiXCR anew, one entry per CDR3 protein. The sample contains about 570,000 distinct CDR3 sequences, 46% of which appear only once. The sample originates from a study of T cells in Graves' hyperthyroidism and ophthalmopathy. Uncontrolled infection, other autoimmune disease, pregnancy or lactation barred patients from enrollment. Thyroid ultrasound and orbital computed tomography, with clinical symptoms and serum thyroxine and TRAb, informed diagnoses. Trimming removed 6 bases at V and 7 bases at J, with 22 bases between. CDR3 length: 16 residues. Germline CDR1 is SNHLY and CDR2 is FYNNEI. Broader study findings: Also found in blood were most expanded thyroid clonotypes above 0.001.

This TCR was recovered from an adult woman with Graves' disease, either hyperthyroidism or ophthalmopathy (not recorded which). The sequenced sample was peripheral blood or thyroid tissue (not recorded which). V usage is TRBV2 and J usage is TRBJ1-5, with D uncertain. This CDR3 is CASSRRLAERQQPQHF. CDR3 coding DNA: TGTGCCAGCAGCCGAAGACTAGCGGAGCGCCAGCAGCCCCAGCATTTT.